The clone carrying this T cell receptor (beta chain) turned up a few times. Its cognate antigen is unknown. The data derive from a study of shared clonotypes between healthy human individuals. Study at large: Researchers assigned three CD4 naive, three CD4 memory, two CD8 naive and one CD8 memory plate to each donor.

General study findings and limits: Although depth was large, rarefaction showed that sequencing of the sorted subsets was incomplete. For naive CD4 cells, roughly 5.5% of clonotypes were shared across a handful of donors.

TCRdb keeps only in-frame clones here, not all; method: immunoSEQ multiplex PCR. The sample consists of more than 550,000 clones, about 90% of them appearing once. The CDR3 has 14 residues. Germline assignment: CDR1 SEHNR and CDR2 FQNEAQ (reference sequence). V was trimmed by 0 bases and J by 7 bases, leaving 10 bases between them. J is TRBJ2-1 and V is TRBV7-9; no reliable D call. The clonotype originates from a man between 18 and 35 years old in good health. Some clones in this sample may be carry-over from other donors' samples. The sequenced sample was memory CD8+ T cells from PBMCs. Described subset: CD45RO+ cells pooled with CCR7-negative TemRA cells. CDR3 DNA sequence: TGTGCCAGCAGCTTAGCTCCTAGTAGGAATGAGCAGTTCTTC. It yields the protein CASSLAPSRNEQFF.